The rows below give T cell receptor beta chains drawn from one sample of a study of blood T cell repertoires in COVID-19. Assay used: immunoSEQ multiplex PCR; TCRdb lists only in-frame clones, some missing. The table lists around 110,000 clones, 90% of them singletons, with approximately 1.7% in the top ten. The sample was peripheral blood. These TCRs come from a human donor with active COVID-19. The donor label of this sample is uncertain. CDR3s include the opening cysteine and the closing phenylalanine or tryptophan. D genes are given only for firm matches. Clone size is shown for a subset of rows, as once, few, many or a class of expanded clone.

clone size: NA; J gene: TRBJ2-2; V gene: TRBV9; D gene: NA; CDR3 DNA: TGTGCCAGCAGTTTCAGGGAAACCGGGGAGCTGTTTTTT; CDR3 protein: CASSFRETGELFF
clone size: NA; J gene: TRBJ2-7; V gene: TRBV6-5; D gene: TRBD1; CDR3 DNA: TGTGCCAGCAGTTACCAGGGACAGGGTAAGAACGAGCAGTACTTC; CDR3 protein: CASSYQGQGKNEQYF
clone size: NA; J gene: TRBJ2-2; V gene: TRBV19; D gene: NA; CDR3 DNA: TGTGCCACCCAGGACAGCCGCGCGAACACCGGGGAGCTGTTTTTT; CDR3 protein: CATQDSRANTGELFF
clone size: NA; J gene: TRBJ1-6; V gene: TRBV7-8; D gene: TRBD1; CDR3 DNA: TGTGCCAGCAGCTTTTCCCGAGCCGGGACAGTTAATTCACCCCTCCACTTT; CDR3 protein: CASSFSRAGTVNSPLHF
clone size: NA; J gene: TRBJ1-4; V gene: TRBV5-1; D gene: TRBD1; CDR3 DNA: TGCGCCAGCAGCTCGGGGACAGGGCAGGCGGGGGAAAAACTGTTTTTT; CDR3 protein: CASSSGTGQAGEKLFF
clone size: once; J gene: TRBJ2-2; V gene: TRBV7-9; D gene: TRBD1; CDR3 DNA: TGTGCCAGCAGCCCAGGGGGTTATACCGGGGAGCTGTTTTTT; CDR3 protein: CASSPGGYTGELFF
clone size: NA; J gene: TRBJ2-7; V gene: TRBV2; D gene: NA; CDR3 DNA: TGTGCCAGCAGTGATTCCCAGGGGACCTACGAGCAGTACTTC; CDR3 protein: CASSDSQGTYEQYF
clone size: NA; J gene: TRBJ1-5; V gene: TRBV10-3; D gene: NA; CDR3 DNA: TGTGCCATCAGTGAGGGGAGTTTAAATCGGCCCCAGCATTTT; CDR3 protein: CAISEGSLNRPQHF
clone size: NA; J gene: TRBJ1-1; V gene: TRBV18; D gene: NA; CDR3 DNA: TGTGCCAGCTCACCACAGGGAGGTACTGAAGCTTTCTTT; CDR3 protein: CASSPQGGTEAFF
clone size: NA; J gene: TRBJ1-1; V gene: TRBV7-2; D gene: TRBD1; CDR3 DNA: TGTGCCAGCAGCTTAGGGACAGGTGAAGCTTTCTTT; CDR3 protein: CASSLGTGEAFF
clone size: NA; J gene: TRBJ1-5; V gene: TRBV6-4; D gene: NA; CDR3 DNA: TGTGCCAGCAGTCCCTCGATCGGTCAGCCCCAGCATTTT; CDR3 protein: CASSPSIGQPQHF
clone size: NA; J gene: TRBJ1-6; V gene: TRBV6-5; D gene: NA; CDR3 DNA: TGTGCCAGCAGTTCCTCAGGGGCCCGACTTACTTCACCCCTCCACTTT; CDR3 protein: CASSSSGARLTSPLHF
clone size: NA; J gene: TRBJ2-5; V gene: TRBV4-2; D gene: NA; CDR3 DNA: TGTGCCAGCAGCTCACAGGGTGCTCGGGAGACCCAGTACTTC; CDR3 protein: CASSSQGARETQYF
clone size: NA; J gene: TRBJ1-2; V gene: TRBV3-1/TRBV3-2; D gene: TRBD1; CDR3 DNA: TGTGCCAGCAGCCCCCCCAGGACAGGGATTGCTAACTATGGCTACACCTTC; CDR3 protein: CASSPPRTGIANYGYTF
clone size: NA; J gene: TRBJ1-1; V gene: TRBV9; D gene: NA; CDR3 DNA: TGTGCCAGCAGCGTAAACACGCTGAACACTGAAGCTTTCTTT; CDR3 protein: CASSVNTLNTEAFF
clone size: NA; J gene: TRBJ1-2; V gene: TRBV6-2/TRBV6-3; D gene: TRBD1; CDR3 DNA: TGTGCCAGCAGCTCGGCCGGGACAGGGGACTATGGCTACACCTTC; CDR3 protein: CASSSAGTGDYGYTF
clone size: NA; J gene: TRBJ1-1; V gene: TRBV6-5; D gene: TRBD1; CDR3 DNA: TGTGCCAGCCAATTGCAGGGGGCTCCCAACACTGAAGCTTTCTTT; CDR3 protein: CASQLQGAPNTEAFF
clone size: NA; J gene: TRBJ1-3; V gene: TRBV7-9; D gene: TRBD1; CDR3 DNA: TGTGCCAGCAGCATAAGCCACCGGACAGGTTTTGGAAACACCATATATTTT; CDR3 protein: CASSISHRTGFGNTIYF
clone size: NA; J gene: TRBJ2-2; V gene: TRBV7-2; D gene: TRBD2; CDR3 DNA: TGTGCCAGCAGCTTAGTAGCGGGGGGAAACACCGGGGAGCTGTTTTTT; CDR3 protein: CASSLVAGGNTGELFF
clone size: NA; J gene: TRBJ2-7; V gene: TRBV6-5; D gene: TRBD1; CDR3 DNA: TGTGCCAGCAGTAGGGACAGGGGGAGCGAGCAGTACTTC; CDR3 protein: CASSRDRGSEQYF